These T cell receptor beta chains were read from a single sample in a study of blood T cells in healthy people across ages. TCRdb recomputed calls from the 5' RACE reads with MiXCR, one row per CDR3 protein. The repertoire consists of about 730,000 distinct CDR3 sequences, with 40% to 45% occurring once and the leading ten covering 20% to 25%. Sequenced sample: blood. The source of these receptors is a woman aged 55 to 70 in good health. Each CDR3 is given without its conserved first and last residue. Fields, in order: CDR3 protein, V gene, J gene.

CDR3 protein: ASSLSGLASTDTQY
V gene: TRBV27
J gene: TRBJ2-3

CDR3 protein: SARDLQPNQPQH
V gene: TRBV20-1
J gene: TRBJ1-5

CDR3 protein: ASSLGTSGRETQY
V gene: TRBV28
J gene: TRBJ2-5

CDR3 protein: SAGGTGGTYEQY
V gene: TRBV20-1
J gene: TRBJ2-7

CDR3 protein: ASRGQTANTGELF
V gene: TRBV12-3/TRBV12-4
J gene: TRBJ2-2

CDR3 protein: ASSQGQENPSSYNEQF
V gene: TRBV5-1
J gene: TRBJ2-1

CDR3 protein: ASSYNRSPLH
V gene: TRBV27
J gene: TRBJ1-6

CDR3 protein: ASSSGGANVLT
V gene: TRBV5-1
J gene: TRBJ2-6

CDR3 protein: ASSLAQGSSGGKYEQY
V gene: TRBV7-6
J gene: TRBJ2-7

CDR3 protein: ASSHQDTTDTQY
V gene: TRBV4-1
J gene: TRBJ2-3

CDR3 protein: ASSDDPGQPNYGYT
V gene: TRBV6-1
J gene: TRBJ1-2

CDR3 protein: SASTPQGYEQY
V gene: TRBV20-1
J gene: TRBJ2-7

CDR3 protein: ASSSATNNEKLF
V gene: TRBV7-9
J gene: TRBJ1-4

CDR3 protein: ASSGRDLGEQY
V gene: TRBV25-1
J gene: TRBJ2-7

CDR3 protein: ASSTGTYEQY
V gene: TRBV13
J gene: TRBJ2-7

CDR3 protein: ASSSYRDKGETQY
V gene: TRBV11-2
J gene: .

CDR3 protein: ATSRAVRETQY
V gene: TRBV15
J gene: TRBJ2-5

CDR3 protein: ASSFGGPSSYEQY
V gene: TRBV5-4
J gene: TRBJ2-7

CDR3 protein: ATATSQETQY
V gene: TRBV10-3
J gene: TRBJ2-5

CDR3 protein: ASSVRGGIDEQF
V gene: TRBV11-1
J gene: TRBJ2-1

CDR3 protein: ASNPQGEERPGT
V gene: TRBV12-3/TRBV12-4
J gene: TRBJ1-2

CDR3 protein: ASSQWTTSSYNEQF
V gene: TRBV4-3
J gene: TRBJ2-1

CDR3 protein: ASSLANSVNEQY
V gene: TRBV7-9
J gene: TRBJ2-5

CDR3 protein: ASSPDRGQREQY
V gene: TRBV7-7
J gene: TRBJ2-4

CDR3 protein: ASSTRTGSYEQY
V gene: TRBV5-6
J gene: TRBJ2-7

CDR3 protein: ASSPWDRSTYEQY
V gene: TRBV5-6
J gene: TRBJ2-7

CDR3 protein: AIRSTGVPTDTQY
V gene: TRBV10-3
J gene: TRBJ2-3

CDR3 protein: SATGWEGRYGYT
V gene: TRBV20-1
J gene: TRBJ1-2

CDR3 protein: ASTLGGAGTSGYT
V gene: TRBV25-1
J gene: TRBJ1-2

CDR3 protein: ASSLSSGAPAYEQY
V gene: TRBV7-3
J gene: TRBJ2-7

CDR3 protein: ACSYGAGNPGGYT
V gene: TRBV7-8
J gene: TRBJ1-2

CDR3 protein: ASRPRGIGEGNEQF
V gene: TRBV7-2
J gene: TRBJ2-1

CDR3 protein: ASSQDFRRNYGYT
V gene: TRBV4-3
J gene: TRBJ1-2

CDR3 protein: ASSQRTAQVLT
V gene: TRBV3-1
J gene: TRBJ2-6

CDR3 protein: STNRGGENEQY
V gene: TRBV20-1
J gene: TRBJ2-4

CDR3 protein: ASSLTGRRDEQF
V gene: TRBV7-3
J gene: TRBJ2-1

CDR3 protein: ASSSRTGGQTEAF
V gene: TRBV5-1
J gene: TRBJ1-1

CDR3 protein: ASSTGTEVTQY
V gene: TRBV5-5
J gene: TRBJ2-7

CDR3 protein: ASSPLEGGRYEQY
V gene: TRBV28
J gene: .

CDR3 protein: ASSLGDGANVLT
V gene: TRBV5-1
J gene: TRBJ2-6

CDR3 protein: ASSTPGSATYNEQF
V gene: TRBV9
J gene: TRBJ2-1

CDR3 protein: ASRIRDISYEQY
V gene: TRBV13
J gene: TRBJ2-7

CDR3 protein: ASSYHLRGNEQF
V gene: TRBV6-2/TRBV6-3
J gene: TRBJ2-1

CDR3 protein: SASRPSGSTDTQY
V gene: TRBV20-1
J gene: TRBJ2-3

CDR3 protein: ASSLMGGLNNEQF
V gene: TRBV6-5
J gene: TRBJ2-1